The 9 T cell receptor beta chains in this list originate from one sample, sequenced in a study of identical twins. TCRdb reprocessed the 5' RACE reads with MiXCR, giving one entry per CDR3 protein. The sample lists 650,000 to 800,000 distinct CDR3 sequences, around 8.3% occurring once. The same specimen was also included in a second study, on yellow fever vaccine responses in identical twins.

Sequencing was performed on PBMCs. The receptors come from a young woman in good health.

The gene calls are TRBV29-1 and TRBJ2-7; D might be TRBD1 or TRBD2, each matching 6 bases. This CDR3 region has 14 residues. V was shortened by 0 bases and J by 2 bases, with 11 bases between the two germline ends. The germline V gene encodes CDR1 SQVTM and CDR2 ANQGSEA. The DNA for the CDR3 is TGCAGCGTTGAAGACCCCGGGGGCCCCTACGAGCAGTACTTC. It translates to CSVEDPGGPYEQYF.

This clonotype was counted at least ten times. This chain joins TRBV20-1 and TRBJ2-1; D call uncertain. Between the trimmed V and J ends, which lost 3 bases and 5 bases, there was a span of 5 bases. CDR3 length equals 11 residues. CDR1 is DFQATT and CDR2 is SNEGSKA in the germline V gene (reference sequence). The CDR3 nucleotides read TGCAGTGCTAGCTACGACAATGAGCAGTTCTTC. Encoded protein: CSASYDNEQFF.

This chain uses TRBV4-2 with TRBJ2-1, with 13 positions matching TRBD2. The trim removed 0 bases at V and 4 bases at J, leaving 6 bases unmatched. Germline V gene lookup returns CDR1 LGHNA and CDR2 YNFKEQ. This CDR3 comprises 18 residues. This CDR3 is CASSQDETSGGHYNEQFF. The CDR3 coding sequence is TGTGCCAGCAGCCAAGATGAGACTAGCGGGGGGCATTACAATGAGCAGTTCTTC.

The chain carries TRBV6-2 or TRBV6-3 and TRBJ2-1; D is undetermined. CDR1 is MNHEY, CDR2 SVGEGT, per germline. This CDR3 has 14 residues. Trimming took 2 bases from V and 7 from J, leaving 12 bases between them. CDR3 region: CASSYIGFLNEQFF. As DNA, the CDR3 is TGTGCCAGCAGTTACATCGGGTTTTTGAATGAGCAGTTCTTC.

This clonotype came up many times. The chain uses TRBV29-1 and TRBJ2-1; TRBD1 agrees at 8 bases. Looked up from germline, CDR1 is SQVTM and CDR2 is ANQGSEA. This CDR3 is built from 15 residues. Unmatched junction bases numbered 9, after V lost 6 bases and J lost 2 bases. The CDR3 DNA reads as TGCAGCGTGTCAGGGGGCCGTGGGGCCTACAATGAGCAGTTCTTC. This codes for CSVSGGRGAYNEQFF.

The V call is TRBV5-1, the J call TRBJ1-5; perhaps TRBD1 as D (6 bases). There are 14 residues in the CDR3. V was pared by 0 bases and J by 5 bases, with 9 bases between. The germline V gene encodes CDR1 SGHRS and CDR2 YFSETQ. The CDR3 region is CASSLVSGDQPQHF. CDR3 DNA: TGCGCCAGCAGCTTGGTATCAGGGGATCAGCCCCAGCATTTT. Drawing the rest from reference TRBV5-1 and TRBJ1-5, the complete variable domain is KAGVTQTPRYLIKTRGQQVTLSCSPISGHRSVSWYQQTPGQGLQFLFEYFSETQRNKGNFPGRFSGRQFSNSRSEMNVSTLELGDSALYLCASSLVSGDQPQHFGDGTRLSIL.

This clonotype was observed at least ten times. This CDR3 is CSAGGGTGKNEQFF. As DNA, the CDR3 is TGCAGTGCTGGAGGGGGGACAGGGAAGAATGAGCAGTTCTTC. V usage is TRBV20-1 and J usage is TRBJ2-1; 9 nucleotides align to TRBD1. Trimming at V came to 5 bases and at J to 7 bases, leaving 9 bases not matched to a gene. Looked up from germline, CDR1 is DFQATT and CDR2 is SNEGSKA (reference sequence). CDR3 size: 14 residues.

This clonotype has more than one count but fewer than ten. This chain uses TRBV4-1 with TRBJ1-1; D uncertain. In germline, CDR1 is MGHRA, CDR2 YSYEKL. The V gene lost 2 bases and the J gene lost 11 bases, with 12 bases spanning the gap. CDR3 size: 12 residues. DNA of the CDR3: TGCGCCAGCAGCCAAAACAGTATAACGGCTTTCTTT. Translation gives CASSQNSITAFF.

This clonotype showed up many times. The J gene is TRBJ2-1, the V gene TRBV7-2; 14 bases align to TRBD2. CDR1 and CDR2 (germline): SGHTA, FQGNSA. V lost 2 bases to trimming and J lost 7 bases; unmatched junction nucleotides: 13. This CDR3 spans 19 amino acids. The CDR3 DNA reads TGTGCCAGCAGCTTATACCAGACTAGCGGGAGGGCCATGGGAAATGAGCAGTTCTTC. Residues: CASSLYQTSGRAMGNEQFF.